Below, 26 T cell receptor beta chains from the same sample are listed, as sequenced in a study of shared clonotypes between healthy human individuals. Sequenced by immunoSEQ multiplex PCR; TCRdb stores in-frame clones only, minus some. The data hold about 1.9 million clones, with around 93% observed a single time. Selected positively for CCR7 and CD45RO-negative, naive CD8 cells excluded terminally differentiated effector memory CD45RA+ cells. Sequenced material: naive CD8+ T cells from PBMCs. All receptors come from a man aged 18 to 35 in good health. Some clones in this sample may be carry-over from other donors' samples.

This chain connects TRBV10-3 to TRBJ1-3, with 8 bases matching TRBD1. Looked up from germline, CDR1 is ENHRY and CDR2 is SYGVKD. The length of the CDR3 is 15 residues. V was pared by 3 bases and J by 4 bases, with 5 bases of the junction left unmatched. As DNA, the CDR3 is TGTGCCATCAGTGATGGCAGGGGGCTAGGAAACACCATATATTTT. Its protein product is CAISDGRGLGNTIYF.

The V and J genes are TRBV7-9 and TRBJ2-1, with TRBD2 identical over 9 bases. The germline V gene has CDR1 SEHNR and CDR2 FQNEAQ (reference sequence). V gave up 8 bases and J gave up 3 bases; unmatched junction bases: 8. The CDR3 is made up of 15 amino acids. The CDR3 region has the DNA TGTGCCAGCGGAAAGACTAGCGGAGTCTACAATGAGCAGTTCTTC. Protein: CASGKTSGVYNEQFF.

This chain links TRBV13 with TRBJ1-1; D is uncertain. Germline V gene data show CDR1 as PRHDT and CDR2 as FYEKMQ (reference sequence). This CDR3 is built from 13 residues. Trimming took 2 bases from V and 0 from J, leaving 4 bases between them. Here the CDR3 DNA reads TGTGCCAGCAGCTTATTAGTGAACACTGAAGCTTTCTTT. This encodes CASSLLVNTEAFF. Filled out from reference TRBV13 and TRBJ1-1, the complete variable domain reads AAGVIQSPRHLIKEKRETATLKCYPIPRHDTVYWYQQGPGQDPQFLISFYEKMQSDKGSIPDRFSAQQFSDYHSELNMSSLELGDSALYFCASSLLVNTEAFFGQGTRLTVV.

The rearrangement uses TRBV7-6 and TRBJ1-2; D perhaps matches TRBD1 (5 bases). V lost 4 bases and J 8 bases, leaving 14 bases between the germline ends. There are 13 residues in the CDR3. Germline V gene sequence: CDR1 SGHVS, CDR2 FNYEAQ. The CDR3 DNA follows: TGTGCCAGCAGCTCCCTCGGGGCAGCCGGCTACACCTTC. Residues: CASSSLGAAGYTF.

This rearrangement joins TRBV7-2 to TRBJ2-3; D uncertain. The CDR3 totals 12 residues. The V and J ends lost 1 base and 11 bases respectively, with 10 bases between them. Germline V gives CDR1 SGHTA, CDR2 FQGNSA. CDR3 DNA sequence: TGTGCCAGCAGCTTAGAAGGGTGGAGGCAGTATTTT. Protein sequence: CASSLEGWRQYF.

This clone was seen only once. The genes are TRBV5-1 and TRBJ2-2, with 10 bases identical to TRBD2. Germline CDR1 reads SGHRS; CDR2 reads YFSETQ. The V segment lost 4 bases and the J segment 3 bases; nucleotides outside the gene matches: 6. The length of the CDR3 is 16 residues. The CDR3 region has the DNA TGCGCCAGCAGCAGAGCGGGGGGGCGTGACACCGGGGAGCTGTTTTTT. Translation: CASSRAGGRDTGELFF.

This chain joins TRBV27 and TRBJ2-7; D uncertain. This CDR3 region has 13 residues. CDR1 is MNHEY, CDR2 SMNVEV, per germline (reference sequence). The V gene lost 5 bases and the J gene lost 7 bases, with 15 bases spanning the gap. CDR3 nucleotide sequence: TGTGCCAGCAGTCCCCTCGGGCCCGGGGAGCAGTACTTC. It encodes CASSPLGPGEQYF.

This chain joins TRBV28 and TRBJ2-7, with TRBD2 matching over 11 bases. The J segment lost 2 bases and the V segment lost 3 bases, leaving 15 bases of the junction unmatched. The CDR3 spans 19 residues. The germline gives CDR1 MDHEN, CDR2 SYDVKM. The DNA for the CDR3 is TGTGCCAGCAGTTTCACTTTTAGGCTAGCGGGAGGCATACCCTACGAGCAGTACTTC. This encodes CASSFTFRLAGGIPYEQYF.

The chain links TRBV29-1 to TRBJ2-1; D may be TRBD2 (5 bases). V was shortened by 0 bases and J by 4 bases, with 19 bases between the two germline ends. Per the germline V gene, CDR1 is SQVTM and CDR2 is ANQGSEA. The CDR3 is 17 amino acids. CDR3 protein: CSVEDFSRGSGYNEQFF. CDR3 bases: TGCAGCGTTGAAGATTTTTCCCGTGGGAGCGGTTACAATGAGCAGTTCTTC.

The rearrangement uses TRBV4-1 and TRBJ2-7, with 10 bases fitting TRBD2. Germline V CDR1 and CDR2: MGHRA, YSYEKL. The CDR3 runs to 16 residues. The ends lost 4 bases at V and 2 bases at J; junction bases unmatched: 8. The CDR3 nucleotides are TGCGCCAGCAGCCCTCTAGCGGGAGCCTTACCCTACGAGCAGTACTTC. Translation gives CASSPLAGALPYEQYF.

The genes are TRBV14 and TRBJ2-5; perhaps TRBD2 as D (6 bases). This CDR3 is built from 17 residues. Trimming stripped 0 bases from V and 5 bases from J, with 19 bases between. CDR1 and CDR2 (germline): SGHDN, FVKESK. CDR3: CASSQDLRRAGGETQYF. The CDR3 nucleotides are TGTGCCAGCAGCCAAGATCTTCGGCGAGCGGGTGGGGAGACCCAGTACTTC.

V is TRBV5-1 and J is TRBJ2-1; D is undetermined. The V gene's germline CDR1 is SGHRS and CDR2 YFSETQ. V was trimmed by 0 bases and J by 2 bases, leaving 12 bases between them. CDR3 length equals 16 residues. In nucleotides, the CDR3 is TGCGCCAGCAGCTTGGGGGTAGTGGGGACCTACAATGAGCAGTTCTTC. Its protein product is CASSLGVVGTYNEQFF.

The gene calls are TRBV28 and TRBJ2-3; TRBD1 or TRBD2 may be the D gene (5 bases each). Germline values: CDR1 MDHEN, CDR2 SYDVKM. With 10 bases removed from V and 0 bases from J, the gap between germline ends came to 23 bases. This CDR3 region has 17 residues. The CDR3 here is CATLGVSGQRSTDTQYF. The CDR3 DNA is TGTGCCACCCTGGGGGTCTCAGGTCAGCGGAGCACAGATACGCAGTATTTT.

The chain combines TRBV9 with TRBJ2-1; D is perhaps TRBD1 or TRBD2 (5 bases each). This CDR3 has 16 amino acids. V was shortened by 0 bases and J by 4 bases, with 14 bases between the two germline ends. Germline loops: CDR1 SGDLS, CDR2 YYNGEE. The CDR3 loop reads CASSVVLGVPYNEQFF. The CDR3 DNA is TGTGCCAGCAGCGTAGTCTTGGGGGTACCTTACAATGAGCAGTTCTTC.

The V call is TRBV19, the J call TRBJ2-1; 11 bases agree with TRBD2. CDR1 is LNHDA and CDR2 is SQIVND in the germline V gene (reference sequence). The ends lost 5 bases at V and 5 bases at J; junction bases unmatched: 8. This CDR3 is built from 16 residues. The CDR3 coding sequence is TGTGCCAGTAGTCCATATAGCGGGAGGGCCGACAATGAGCAGTTCTTC. Translation: CASSPYSGRADNEQFF.

The table lists this clone with a few counts. This specimen includes other DNA sequences encoding the same CDR3. This sequence joins TRBV7-6 and TRBJ1-1; D call uncertain. The V and J ends lost 4 bases and 0 bases respectively, with 6 bases between them. The CDR3 is made up of 13 amino acids. From germline, CDR1 is SGHVS and CDR2 FNYEAQ. The CDR3 DNA sequence: TGTGCCAGCAGCTCCCTCCTGAACACTGAAGCTTTCTTT. Translated, it gives CASSSLLNTEAFF.

The genes are TRBV5-1 and TRBJ2-3; D is uncertain. The CDR3 loop spans 17 amino acids. Trimming cost V 4 bases and J 1 base, with 19 bases left between them. CDR1 and CDR2 from the germline V gene are SGHRS and YFSETQ. CDR3: CASSPIRVLRGTDTQYF. The CDR3 nucleotides are TGCGCCAGCAGCCCGATACGGGTCCTCAGAGGCACAGATACGCAGTATTTT.

The chain has TRBV4-1 and TRBJ2-7, with D possibly matching TRBD2 (5 bases). Trimming removed 4 bases from V and 3 bases from J, with 16 bases in between. The CDR3 has 15 amino acids. The germline CDR1 and CDR2 sequences are MGHRA and YSYEKL. CDR3 in DNA: TGCGCCAGCAGCCCAAGCGGTGCGGCTAACTACGAGCAGTACTTC. It specifies CASSPSGAANYEQYF.

The V call is TRBV5-6, the J call TRBJ1-2, with D unclear. V was trimmed by 1 base and J by 0 bases, leaving 10 bases between them. Germline CDR1 SGHDT, CDR2 YYEEEE. The CDR3 consists of 15 residues. The DNA for the CDR3 is TGTGCCAGCAGCTTGAGAAGGACTCCTAACTATGGCTACACCTTC. Its protein is CASSLRRTPNYGYTF.

This rearrangement joins TRBV6-1 to TRBJ2-7, with TRBD1 matching 9 bases. The V gene's germline CDR1 is MNHNS and CDR2 SASEGT. J was trimmed by 6 bases and V by 0 bases; bases with no gene match: 6. The CDR3 runs to 15 residues. CDR3 in amino acids: CASSEAGTGNSEQYF. In nucleotides, the CDR3 is TGTGCCAGCAGTGAAGCCGGGACAGGGAACTCCGAGCAGTACTTC.

The chain combines TRBV27 with TRBJ1-2; D might be TRBD1 (6 bases). V dropped 1 base and J dropped 7 bases, with 13 bases sitting between them. The CDR3 covers 14 residues. Germline values: CDR1 MNHEY, CDR2 SMNVEV (reference sequence). The CDR3 region has the DNA TGTGCCAGCAGTTTATTCCCACAGGGTCCTGGCTACACCTTC. Amino acids: CASSLFPQGPGYTF.

The rearrangement links TRBV5-6 to TRBJ2-1; D is possibly TRBD1 (6 bases). The germline V gene encodes CDR1 SGHDT and CDR2 YYEEEE. CDR3 size: 17 residues. With 4 bases removed from V and 0 bases from J, the gap between germline ends came to 17 bases. The CDR3 DNA sequence: TGTGCCAGCAGCATAGGGACAAACACGTACTCCTACAATGAGCAGTTCTTC. This sequence encodes CASSIGTNTYSYNEQFF.

Regarding this clone: In the same sample, other DNA sequences code for this CDR3. The chain has TRBV5-5 and TRBJ2-7; unclear D gene. Germline-derived CDR1 and CDR2 are SGHKS and YYEKEE (reference sequence). Trimming pared 7 bases from V and 0 bases from J, leaving 5 bases between. The CDR3 length is 11 residues. CDR3 protein: CASSISYEQYF. The CDR3 nucleotides read TGTGCCAGCTCCATCTCCTACGAGCAGTACTTC.

The rearrangement links TRBV6-5 to TRBJ1-2; 7 bases match TRBD1. From germline, CDR1 is MNHEY and CDR2 SVGAGI. Trimming took 5 bases from V and 6 from J; bases not matched to a gene: 12. This CDR3 spans 15 amino acids. CDR3 residues: CASSLGGGRADGYTF. As DNA, the CDR3 is TGTGCCAGCAGTCTCGGAGGGGGCAGGGCGGATGGCTACACCTTC.

As concerns this clone: Distinct nucleotide sequences in the sample also encode this CDR3. This chain joins TRBV27 and TRBJ1-1; a weak D match, TRBD1 (6 bases). The CDR3 extends over 14 amino acids. Germline lookup yields CDR1 MNHEY and CDR2 SMNVEV (reference sequence). The V and J ends lost 7 bases and 1 base respectively, with 13 bases between them. CDR3 amino acids: CASTIGGGNTEAFF. CDR3 bases: TGTGCCAGCACCATAGGGGGGGGGAACACTGAAGCTTTCTTT.

Points on this clone: Other DNA sequences in the sample encode the same CDR3. The rearrangement joins TRBV28 to TRBJ2-1, with 12 nucleotides matching TRBD2. V shed 5 bases and J 2 bases; nucleotides not matched to a gene: 4. The V gene's germline CDR1 is MDHEN and CDR2 SYDVKM. The CDR3 is made up of 16 amino acids. This CDR3 reads CASSTGLAGPYNEQFF. The CDR3 DNA reads TGTGCCAGCAGTACGGGACTAGCGGGCCCCTACAATGAGCAGTTCTTC.